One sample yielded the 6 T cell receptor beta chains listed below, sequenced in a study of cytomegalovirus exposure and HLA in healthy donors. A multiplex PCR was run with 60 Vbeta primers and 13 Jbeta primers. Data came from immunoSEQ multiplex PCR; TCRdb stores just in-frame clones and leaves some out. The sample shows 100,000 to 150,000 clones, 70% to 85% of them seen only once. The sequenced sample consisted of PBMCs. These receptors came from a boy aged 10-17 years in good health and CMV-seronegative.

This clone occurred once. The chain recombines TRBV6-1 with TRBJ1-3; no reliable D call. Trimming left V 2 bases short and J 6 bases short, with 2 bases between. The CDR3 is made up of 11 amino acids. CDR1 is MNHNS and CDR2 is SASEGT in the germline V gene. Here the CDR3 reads CASSELNTIYF. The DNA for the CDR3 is TGTGCCAGCAGTGAACTAAACACCATATATTTT.

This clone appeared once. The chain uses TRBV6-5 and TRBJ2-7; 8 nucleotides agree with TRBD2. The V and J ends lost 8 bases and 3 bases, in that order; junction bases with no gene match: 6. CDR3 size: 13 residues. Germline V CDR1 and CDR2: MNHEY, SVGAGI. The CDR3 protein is CASASGPLYEQYF. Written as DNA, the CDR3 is TGTGCCAGCGCTAGCGGGCCCCTCTACGAGCAGTACTTC.

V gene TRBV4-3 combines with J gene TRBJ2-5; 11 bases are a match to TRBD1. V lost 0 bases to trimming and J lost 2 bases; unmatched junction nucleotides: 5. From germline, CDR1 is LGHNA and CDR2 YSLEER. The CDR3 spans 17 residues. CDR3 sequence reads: CASSQDPDRGLQETQYF. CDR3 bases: TGCGCCAGCAGCCAAGACCCGGACAGGGGGCTGCAAGAGACCCAGTACTTC.

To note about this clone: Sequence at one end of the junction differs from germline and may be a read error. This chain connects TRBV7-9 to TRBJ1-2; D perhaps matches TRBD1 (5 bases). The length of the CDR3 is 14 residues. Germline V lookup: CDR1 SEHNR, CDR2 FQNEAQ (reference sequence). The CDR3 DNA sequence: TGCGCCAGCAGCTTAATTGTGCAGGGCTATGGCTACACCTTC. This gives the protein CASSLIVQGYGYTF. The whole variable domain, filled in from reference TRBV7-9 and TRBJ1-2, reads DTGVSQNPRHKITKRGQNVTFRCDPISEHNRLYWYRQTLGQGPEFLTYFQNEAQLEKSRLLSDRFSAERPKGSFSTLEIQRTEQGDSAMYLCASSLIVQGYGYTFGSGTRLTVV.

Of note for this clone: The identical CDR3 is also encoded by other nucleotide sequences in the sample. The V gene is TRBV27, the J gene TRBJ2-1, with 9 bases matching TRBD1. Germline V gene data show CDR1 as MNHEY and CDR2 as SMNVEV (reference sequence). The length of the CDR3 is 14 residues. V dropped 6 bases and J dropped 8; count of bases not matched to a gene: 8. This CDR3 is CASRTGGAWDEQFF. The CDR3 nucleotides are TGTGCCAGCAGGACAGGGGGAGCCTGGGATGAGCAGTTCTTC.

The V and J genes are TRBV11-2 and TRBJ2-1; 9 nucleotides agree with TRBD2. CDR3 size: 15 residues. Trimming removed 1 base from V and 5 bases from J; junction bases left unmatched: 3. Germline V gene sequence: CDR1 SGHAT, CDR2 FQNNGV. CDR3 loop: CASSLVGGRDNEQFF. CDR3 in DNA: TGTGCCAGCAGCTTAGTGGGCGGGAGGGACAATGAGCAGTTCTTC.